The T cell receptor (beta chain) described here comes from a study of identical twins. Study-wide results and limits: The study drew conclusions from cross-sectional statistical analysis, not from following the same donors.

V was cut by 6 bases and J by 2 bases, with 7 bases left in between. CDR1 and CDR2 (germline): MRHNA, SNTAGT. The CDR3 consists of 13 residues. Carrying unique molecular identifiers, the cDNA also gained a universal primer site through template switching. MiXCR, applied by TCRdb to the 5' RACE reads, yields one record per CDR3 protein. Of about 920,000 distinct CDR3 sequences listed, around 12% are singletons. This clonotype was seen many times. Its cognate antigen is unknown. This sample was also put to use in a study of yellow fever vaccine responses in identical twins.

The source of this sequence is a woman between 18 and 29 years old in good health. What was sequenced was PBMCs. V and J are TRBV6-4 and TRBJ2-2, with D unclear. CDR3 protein: CASSGSNTGELFF. In DNA, the CDR3 is TGTGCCAGCAGCGGGTCCAACACCGGGGAGCTGTTTTTT.